The T cell receptor (beta chain) under discussion was sequenced for a study of blood T cell repertoires in COVID-19. The wider study: Collection of acute and convalescent COVID-19 samples took place in the United States, Italy and Spain. T cells, B-cell-depleted T cells, or PBMCs supplied cDNA or gDNA.

In germline, CDR1 is LNHDA, CDR2 SQIVND (reference sequence). The V end lost 4 bases, the J end lost 1 base, and 23 bases lay between the germline ends. This CDR3 is built from 20 residues. Original data processing: Estimates of nucleated cell counts were drawn from the amplification of reference gene primers. Method: immunoSEQ multiplex PCR; TCRdb's copy keeps in-frame clones and lacks some. The V and J calls and clone size were taken over from that table, and D and trimming were inferred from the DNA. Here the sample spans just under 80,000 clones, over 65% being singletons. Material: peripheral blood. This sequence joins TRBV19 and TRBJ2-6; no definite D call. This TCR was sampled from a human donor in a cohort sampled during active COVID-19. The CDR3 DNA reads as TGTGCCAGTAGTAGACGACCACAGCTCCTTCTTCATTCTGGGGCCAACGTCCTGACTTTC. Amino acid sequence: CASSRRPQLLLHSGANVLTF. Full variable domain (rest looked up from reference TRBV19 and TRBJ2-6): DGGITQSPKYLFRKEGQNVTLSCEQNLNHDAMYWYRQDPGQGLRLIYYSQIVNDFQKGDIAEGYSVSREKKESFPLTVTSAQKNPTAFYLCASSRRPQLLLHSGANVLTFGAGSRLTVL.